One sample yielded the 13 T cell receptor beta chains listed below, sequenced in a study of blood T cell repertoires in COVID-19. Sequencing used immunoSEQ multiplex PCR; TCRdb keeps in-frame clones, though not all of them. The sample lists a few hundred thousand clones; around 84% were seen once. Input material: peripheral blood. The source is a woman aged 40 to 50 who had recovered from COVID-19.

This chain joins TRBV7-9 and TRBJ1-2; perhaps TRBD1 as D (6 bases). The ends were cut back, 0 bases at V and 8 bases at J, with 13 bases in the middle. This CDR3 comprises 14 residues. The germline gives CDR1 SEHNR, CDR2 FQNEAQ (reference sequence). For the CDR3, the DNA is TGTGCCAGCAGCTTAGCCGCAACAGGGAACGGCTACACCTTC. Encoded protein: CASSLAATGNGYTF.

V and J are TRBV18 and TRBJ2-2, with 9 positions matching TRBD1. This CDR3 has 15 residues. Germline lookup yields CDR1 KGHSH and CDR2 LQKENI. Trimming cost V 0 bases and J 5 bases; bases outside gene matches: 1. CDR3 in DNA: TGTGCCAGCTCACCACCGACAGGGGGAACCGGGGAGCTGTTTTTT. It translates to CASSPPTGGTGELFF.

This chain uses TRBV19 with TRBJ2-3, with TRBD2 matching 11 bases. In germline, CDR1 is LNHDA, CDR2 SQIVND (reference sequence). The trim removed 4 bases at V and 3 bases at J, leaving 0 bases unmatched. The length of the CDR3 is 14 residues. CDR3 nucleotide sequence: TGTGCCAGTAGTACTAGCGGGGGGACAGATACGCAGTATTTT. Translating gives CASSTSGGTDTQYF. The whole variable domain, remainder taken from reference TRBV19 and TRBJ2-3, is DGGITQSPKYLFRKEGQNVTLSCEQNLNHDAMYWYRQDPGQGLRLIYYSQIVNDFQKGDIAEGYSVSREKKESFPLTVTSAQKNPTAFYLCASSTSGGTDTQYFGPGTRLTVL.

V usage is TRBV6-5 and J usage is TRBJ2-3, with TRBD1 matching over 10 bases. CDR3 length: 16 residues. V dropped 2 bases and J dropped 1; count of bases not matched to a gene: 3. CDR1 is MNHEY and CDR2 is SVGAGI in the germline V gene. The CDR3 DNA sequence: TGTGCCAGCAGTTACGGGACAGGGGCCGGCACAGATACGCAGTATTTT. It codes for CASSYGTGAGTDTQYF.

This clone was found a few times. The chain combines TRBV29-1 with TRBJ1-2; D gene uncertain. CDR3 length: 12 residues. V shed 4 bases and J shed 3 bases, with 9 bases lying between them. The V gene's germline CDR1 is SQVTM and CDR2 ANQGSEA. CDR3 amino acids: CSVAVTDYGYTF. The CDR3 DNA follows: TGCAGCGTTGCGGTTACAGACTATGGCTACACCTTC. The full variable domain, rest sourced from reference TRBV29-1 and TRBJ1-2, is SAVISQKPSRDICQRGTSLTIQCQVDSQVTMMFWYRQQPGQSLTLIATANQGSEATYESGFVIDKFPISRPNLTFSTLTVSNMSPEDSSIYLCSVAVTDYGYTFGSGTRLTVV.

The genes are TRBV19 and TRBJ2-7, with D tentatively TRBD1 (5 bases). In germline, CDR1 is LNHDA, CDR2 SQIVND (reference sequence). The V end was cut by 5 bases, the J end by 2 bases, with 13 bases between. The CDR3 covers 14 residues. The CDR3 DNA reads TGTGCCAGTAGTGGCAGGGTGGAGCCCTACGAGCAGTACTTC. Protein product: CASSGRVEPYEQYF. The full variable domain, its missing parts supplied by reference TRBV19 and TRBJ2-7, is DGGITQSPKYLFRKEGQNVTLSCEQNLNHDAMYWYRQDPGQGLRLIYYSQIVNDFQKGDIAEGYSVSREKKESFPLTVTSAQKNPTAFYLCASSGRVEPYEQYFGPGTRLTVT.

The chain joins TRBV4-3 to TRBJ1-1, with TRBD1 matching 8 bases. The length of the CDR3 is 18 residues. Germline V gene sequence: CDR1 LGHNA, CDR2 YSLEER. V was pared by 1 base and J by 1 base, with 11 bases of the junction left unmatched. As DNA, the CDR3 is TGCGCCAGCAGCCAAGTAGAACAGGGGGTCACCACGAACACTGAAGCTTTCTTT. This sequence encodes CASSQVEQGVTTNTEAFF.

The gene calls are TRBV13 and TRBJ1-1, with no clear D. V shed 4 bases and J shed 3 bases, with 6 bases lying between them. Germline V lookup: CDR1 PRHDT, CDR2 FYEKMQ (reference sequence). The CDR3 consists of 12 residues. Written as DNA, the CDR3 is TGTGCCAGCAGCTCCCGGGACACTGAAGCTTTCTTT. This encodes CASSSRDTEAFF.

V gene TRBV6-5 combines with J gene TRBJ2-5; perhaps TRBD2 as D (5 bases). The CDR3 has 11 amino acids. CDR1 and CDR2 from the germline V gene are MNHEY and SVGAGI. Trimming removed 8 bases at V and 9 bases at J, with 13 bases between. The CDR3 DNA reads TGTGCCAGCCGACGGGATGCGGCCCAGTACTTC. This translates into CASRRDAAQYF.

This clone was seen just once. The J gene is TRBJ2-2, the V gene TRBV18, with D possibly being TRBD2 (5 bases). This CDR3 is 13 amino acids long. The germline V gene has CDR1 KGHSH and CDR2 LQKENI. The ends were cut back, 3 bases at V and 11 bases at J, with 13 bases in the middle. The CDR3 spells CASSPGKSQELFF. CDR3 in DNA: TGTGCCAGCTCACCCGGGAAATCACAAGAGCTGTTTTTT.

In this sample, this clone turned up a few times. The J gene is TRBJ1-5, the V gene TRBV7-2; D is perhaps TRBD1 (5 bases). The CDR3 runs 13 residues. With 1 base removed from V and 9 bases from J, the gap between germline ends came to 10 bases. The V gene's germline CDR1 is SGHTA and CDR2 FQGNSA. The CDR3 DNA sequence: TGTGCCAGCAGCTTAGGCAGGGATAGGCCCCAGCATTTT. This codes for CASSLGRDRPQHF.

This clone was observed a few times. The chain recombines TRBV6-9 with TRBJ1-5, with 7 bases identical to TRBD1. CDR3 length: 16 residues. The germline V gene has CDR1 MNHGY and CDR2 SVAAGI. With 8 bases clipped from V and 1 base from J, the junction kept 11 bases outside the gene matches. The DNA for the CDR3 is TGTGCCAGCCTCGGGCCAGGGGGGAGAAGCAATCAGCCCCAGCATTTT. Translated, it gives CASLGPGGRSNQPQHF.

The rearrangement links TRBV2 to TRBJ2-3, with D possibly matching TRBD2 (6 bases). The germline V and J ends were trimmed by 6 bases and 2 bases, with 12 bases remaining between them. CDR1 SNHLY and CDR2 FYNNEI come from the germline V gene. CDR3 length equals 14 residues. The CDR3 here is CASSPGSDTDTQYF. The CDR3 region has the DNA TGTGCCAGCAGCCCCGGGAGCGACACAGATACGCAGTATTTT.